A selection of T cell receptor beta chains follows, all from one sample in a study of T cell changes during pregnancy in multiple sclerosis. The table came from immunoSEQ multiplex PCR; TCRdb's copy has only in-frame clones and leaves some out. The table lists roughly 40,000 clones, 90% to 95% of them singletons. Material: CD8+ T cells from peripheral blood mononuclear cells, obtained before pregnancy. The receptors here all came from a female donor with multiple sclerosis, enrolled in a pregnancy study. CDR3s include the opening cysteine and the closing phenylalanine or tryptophan. The D gene is left open where the match is weak. Rows give clone size only sometimes, using once, few, many, or a class for an expanded clone.

size	V	J	D	CDR3	DNA
-	TRBV27	TRBJ2-7	TRBD1	CASSGTGVSYEQYF	TGTGCCAGCTCCGGGACAGGAGTATCCTACGAGCAGTACTTC
-	TRBV10-2	TRBJ2-1	TRBD1	CASVERQGKNNEQFF	TGCGCCAGCGTGGAGCGACAGGGGAAGAACAATGAGCAGTTCTTC
-	TRBV6-5	TRBJ2-7	TRBD1	CASSYFGTGNEQYF	TGTGCCAGCAGTTACTTCGGGACAGGGAACGAGCAGTACTTC
few	TRBV6-4	TRBJ2-1	-	CASSEKASDPHEQFF	TGTGCCAGCAGTGAAAAGGCTAGCGACCCCCATGAGCAGTTCTTC
-	TRBV28	TRBJ2-3	TRBD2	CASSLVAGASFMTDTQYF	TGTGCCAGCAGTTTAGTAGCGGGAGCGTCTTTTATGACAGATACGCAGTATTTT
-	TRBV6-5	TRBJ2-5	TRBD1	CASSYQGQPQETQYF	TGTGCCAGCAGTTACCAGGGACAGCCCCAAGAGACCCAGTACTTC
-	TRBV27	TRBJ1-5	-	CASSFGGENQPQHF	TGTGCCAGCAGTTTCGGAGGGGAGAATCAGCCCCAGCATTTT
-	TRBV2	TRBJ2-3	TRBD1	CASNHPGTVTDTQYF	TGTGCCAGCAACCACCCCGGGACAGTCACAGATACGCAGTATTTT
-	TRBV5-6	TRBJ1-5	-	CASSPGLGSNEPQHF	TGTGCCAGCAGCCCCGGGTTGGGGAGCAATGAGCCCCAGCATTTT
once	TRBV6-5	TRBJ2-7	TRBD2	CASSYGGRVSEQYF	TGTGCCAGCAGTTACGGCGGGAGAGTTTCCGAGCAGTACTTC
-	TRBV28	TRBJ2-5	-	CASIQDQLGPQETQYF	TGTGCCAGCATCCAGGACCAATTGGGGCCCCAAGAGACCCAGTACTTC
few	TRBV6-5	TRBJ1-1	-	CASSYSAEDSEAFF	TGTGCCAGCAGTTACTCGGCGGAGGATAGTGAAGCTTTCTTT
-	TRBV2	TRBJ2-7	TRBD1	CASWGTGVPGRAHEQYF	TGTGCCAGCTGGGGGACAGGGGTTCCCGGGAGGGCCCACGAGCAGTACTTC
once	TRBV27	TRBJ2-7	TRBD1	CASSPTGGANYEQYF	TGTGCCAGCAGTCCGACAGGGGGCGCTAACTACGAGCAGTACTTC
once	TRBV9	TRBJ2-1	-	CASSVGWTSYNEQFF	TGTGCCAGCAGCGTAGGATGGACTTCGTACAATGAGCAGTTCTTC
-	TRBV4-2	TRBJ1-4	-	CASSQVQANEKLFF	TGTGCCAGCAGCCAAGTACAGGCGAATGAAAAACTGTTTTTT
-	TRBV7-9	TRBJ2-7	TRBD2	CASSPNSAGLAGVYEQYF	TGTGCCAGCAGCCCAAACAGCGCCGGACTAGCGGGAGTCTACGAGCAGTACTTC
-	TRBV9	TRBJ1-2	-	CASSVEGAYGYTF	TGTGCCAGCAGCGTGGAAGGGGCCTATGGCTACACCTTC
-	TRBV7-9	TRBJ2-7	-	CASSPGTYEQYF	TGTGCCAGCAGCCCCGGGACTTACGAGCAGTACTTC
-	TRBV4-1	TRBJ2-1	TRBD1	CASSLINRGSNNEQFF	TGCGCCAGCAGCCTCATAAACAGGGGCAGCAACAATGAGCAGTTCTTC
-	TRBV9	TRBJ2-2	TRBD2	CASSALRSGGAGELFF	TGTGCCAGCAGCGCCCTTCGGTCGGGGGGAGCCGGGGAGCTGTTTTTT
-	TRBV10-3	TRBJ2-7	-	CAISEEVHEQYF	TGTGCCATCAGTGAGGAGGTTCACGAGCAGTACTTC